Listed here are 2 T cell receptor beta chains from one sample, sequenced in a study of cytomegalovirus exposure and HLA in healthy donors. PCR employed 60 Vbeta and 13 Jbeta primers. Assay used: immunoSEQ multiplex PCR; TCRdb lists only in-frame clones, some missing. The sample's table shows around 76,000 clones. Material for sequencing was PBMCs. The receptors were sampled from a middle-aged man in good health and CMV-seronegative.

The rearrangement uses TRBV4-2 and TRBJ2-4; 7 bases align to TRBD2. Germline V gene sequence: CDR1 LGHNA, CDR2 YNFKEQ. CDR3 length: 13 amino acids. The ends lost 1 base at V and 10 bases at J; junction bases unmatched: 4. CDR3 sequence (DNA): TGTGCCAGCAGCCAAGTCCGGGGGGTGATTCAGTACTTC. This gives the protein CASSQVRGVIQYF.

The V call is TRBV28, the J call TRBJ2-5; 9 bases align to TRBD1. With 10 bases clipped from V and 5 bases from J, the junction kept 8 bases outside the gene matches. Germline V lookup: CDR1 MDHEN, CDR2 SYDVKM. The CDR3 runs 13 residues. The DNA of the CDR3 is TGTGCCATCCTACAGGGGGCGGCGGAGACCCAGTACTTC. Protein sequence: CAILQGAAETQYF.